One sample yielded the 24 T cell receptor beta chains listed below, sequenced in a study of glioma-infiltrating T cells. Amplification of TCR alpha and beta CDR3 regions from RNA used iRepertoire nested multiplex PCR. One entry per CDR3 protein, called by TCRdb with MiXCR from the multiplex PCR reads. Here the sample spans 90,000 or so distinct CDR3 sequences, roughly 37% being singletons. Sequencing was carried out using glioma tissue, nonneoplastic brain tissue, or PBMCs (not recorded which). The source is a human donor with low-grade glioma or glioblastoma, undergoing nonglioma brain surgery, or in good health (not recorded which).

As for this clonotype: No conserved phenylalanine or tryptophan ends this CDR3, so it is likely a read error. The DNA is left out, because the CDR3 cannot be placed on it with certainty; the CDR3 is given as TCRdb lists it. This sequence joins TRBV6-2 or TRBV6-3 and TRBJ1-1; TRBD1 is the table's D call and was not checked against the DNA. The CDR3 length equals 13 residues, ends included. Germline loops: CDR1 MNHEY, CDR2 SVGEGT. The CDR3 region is CASSLSPYTEAFS.

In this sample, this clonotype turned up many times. The CDR3 region is CSTGGTTEAFF. CDR3 bases: TGCAGTACCGGTGGGACCACTGAAGCTTTCTTT. The V and J genes are TRBV20-1 and TRBJ1-1, with D maybe TRBD1 (5 bases). The V gene's germline CDR1 is DFQATT and CDR2 SNEGSKA (reference sequence). The V gene lost 8 bases and the J gene lost 4 bases, with 11 bases spanning the gap. The CDR3 totals 11 residues.

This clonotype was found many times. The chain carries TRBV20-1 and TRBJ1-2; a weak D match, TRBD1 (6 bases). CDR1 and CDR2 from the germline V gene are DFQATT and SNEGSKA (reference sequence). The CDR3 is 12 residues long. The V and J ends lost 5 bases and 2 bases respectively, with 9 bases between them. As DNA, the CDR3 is TGCAGTGCTCGAGGACAGAACTATGGCTACACCTTC. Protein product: CSARGQNYGYTF.

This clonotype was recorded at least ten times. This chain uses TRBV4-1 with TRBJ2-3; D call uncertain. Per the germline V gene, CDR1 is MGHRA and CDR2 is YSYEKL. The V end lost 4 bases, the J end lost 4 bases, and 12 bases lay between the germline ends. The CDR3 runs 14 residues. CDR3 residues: CASSLPSNSDTQYF. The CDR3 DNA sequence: TGCGCCAGCAGCCTCCCTAGTAATTCAGATACGCAGTATTTT.

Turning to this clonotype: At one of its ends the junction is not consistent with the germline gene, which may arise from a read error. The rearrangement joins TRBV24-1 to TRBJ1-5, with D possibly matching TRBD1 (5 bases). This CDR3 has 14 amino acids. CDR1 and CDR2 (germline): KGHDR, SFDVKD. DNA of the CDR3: TGTGCCACCACTGATATTGGACACGATCAGCCCCAGCATTTT. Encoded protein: CATTDIGHDQPQHF.

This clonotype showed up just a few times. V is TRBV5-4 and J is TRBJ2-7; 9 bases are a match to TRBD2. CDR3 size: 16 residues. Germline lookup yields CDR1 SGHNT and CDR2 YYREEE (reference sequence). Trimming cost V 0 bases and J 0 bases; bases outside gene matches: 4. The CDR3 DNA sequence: TGTGCCAGCAGCTTGGGCGGGGGGGCTAGCTCCTACGAGCAGTACTTC. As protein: CASSLGGGASSYEQYF.

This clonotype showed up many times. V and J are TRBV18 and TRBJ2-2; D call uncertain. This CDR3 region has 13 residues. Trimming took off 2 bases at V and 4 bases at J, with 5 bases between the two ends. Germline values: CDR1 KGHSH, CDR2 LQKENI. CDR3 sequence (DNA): TGTGCCAGCTCACCATTTGCCACCGGGGAGCTGTTTTTT. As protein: CASSPFATGELFF.

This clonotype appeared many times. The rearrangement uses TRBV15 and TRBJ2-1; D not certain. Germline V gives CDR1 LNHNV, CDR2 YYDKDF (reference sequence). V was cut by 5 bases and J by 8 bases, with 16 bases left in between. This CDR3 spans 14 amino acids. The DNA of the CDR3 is TGTGCCACCAGCGGCCGGCCGGGTAGGGATGAGCAGTTCTTC. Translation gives CATSGRPGRDEQFF.

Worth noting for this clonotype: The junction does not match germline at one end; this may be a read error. The CDR3 DNA follows: TGTGCCGCCAGCAGAGATCGGGGCAGCTCCTACGAGCAGTACTTC. Its protein is CAASRDRGSSYEQYF. V is TRBV15 and J is TRBJ2-7; D may correspond to TRBD1 or TRBD2 (5 bases each). CDR3 length: 15 residues. CDR1 is LNHNV, CDR2 YYDKDF, per germline (reference sequence).

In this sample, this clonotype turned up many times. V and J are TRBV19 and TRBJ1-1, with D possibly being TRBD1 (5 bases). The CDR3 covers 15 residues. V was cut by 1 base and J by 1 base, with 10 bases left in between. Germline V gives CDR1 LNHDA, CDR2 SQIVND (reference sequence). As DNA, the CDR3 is TGTGCCAGTAGTATAGCTGGGGCGTCGAACACTGAAGCTTTCTTT. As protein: CASSIAGASNTEAFF. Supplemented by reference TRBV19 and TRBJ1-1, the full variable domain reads DGGITQSPKYLFRKEGQNVTLSCEQNLNHDAMYWYRQDPGQGLRLIYYSQIVNDFQKGDIAEGYSVSREKKESFPLTVTSAQKNPTAFYLCASSIAGASNTEAFFGQGTRLTVV.

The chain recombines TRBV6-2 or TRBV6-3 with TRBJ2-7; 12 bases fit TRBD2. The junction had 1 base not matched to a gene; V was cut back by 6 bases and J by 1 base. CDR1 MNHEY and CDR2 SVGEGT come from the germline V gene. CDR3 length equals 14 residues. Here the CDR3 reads CASRGTSGSYEQYF. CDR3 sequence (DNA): TGTGCCAGCAGGGGGACTAGCGGGTCCTACGAGCAGTACTTC.

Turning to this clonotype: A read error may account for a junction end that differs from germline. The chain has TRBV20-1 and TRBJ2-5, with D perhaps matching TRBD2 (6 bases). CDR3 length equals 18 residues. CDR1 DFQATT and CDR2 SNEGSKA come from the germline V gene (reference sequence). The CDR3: CSATLGLAGGTLQEIQYF. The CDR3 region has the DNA TGCAGTGCTACCCTCGGCTTAGCAGGAGGGACCCTCCAAGAGATCCAGTACTTC.

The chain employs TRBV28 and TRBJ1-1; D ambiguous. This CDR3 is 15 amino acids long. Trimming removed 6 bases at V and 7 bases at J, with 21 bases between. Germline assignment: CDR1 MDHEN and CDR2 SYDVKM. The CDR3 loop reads CASSVGSGRMSEAFF. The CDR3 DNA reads TGTGCCAGCAGCGTCGGGTCAGGACGAATGAGTGAAGCTTTCTTT.

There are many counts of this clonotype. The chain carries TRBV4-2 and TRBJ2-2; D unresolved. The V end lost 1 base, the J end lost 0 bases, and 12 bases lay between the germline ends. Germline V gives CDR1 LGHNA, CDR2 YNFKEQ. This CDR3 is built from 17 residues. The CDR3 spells CASSQVLKRANTGELFF. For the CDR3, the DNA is TGTGCCAGCAGCCAAGTTCTTAAGCGCGCGAACACCGGGGAGCTGTTTTTT.

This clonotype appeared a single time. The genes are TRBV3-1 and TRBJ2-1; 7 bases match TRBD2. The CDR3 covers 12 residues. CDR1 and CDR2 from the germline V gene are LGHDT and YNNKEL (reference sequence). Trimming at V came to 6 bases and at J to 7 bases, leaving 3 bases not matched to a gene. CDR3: CASRRGGNEQFF. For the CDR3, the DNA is TGTGCCAGCAGACGCGGGGGAAATGAGCAGTTCTTC.

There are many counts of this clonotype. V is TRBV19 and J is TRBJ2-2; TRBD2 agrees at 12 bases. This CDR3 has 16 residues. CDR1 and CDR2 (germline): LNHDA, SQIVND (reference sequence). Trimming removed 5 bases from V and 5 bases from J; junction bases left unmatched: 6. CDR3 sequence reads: CASSRLAGDRTGELFF. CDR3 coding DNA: TGTGCCAGTAGTCGACTAGCGGGAGATAGAACCGGGGAGCTGTTTTTT.

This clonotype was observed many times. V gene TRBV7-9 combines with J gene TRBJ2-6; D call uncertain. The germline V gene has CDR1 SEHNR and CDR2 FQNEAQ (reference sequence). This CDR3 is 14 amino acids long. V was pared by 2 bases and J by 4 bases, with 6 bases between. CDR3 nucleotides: TGTGCCAGCAGCTTAAACCAGGGGGCCAACGTCCTGACTTTC. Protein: CASSLNQGANVLTF.

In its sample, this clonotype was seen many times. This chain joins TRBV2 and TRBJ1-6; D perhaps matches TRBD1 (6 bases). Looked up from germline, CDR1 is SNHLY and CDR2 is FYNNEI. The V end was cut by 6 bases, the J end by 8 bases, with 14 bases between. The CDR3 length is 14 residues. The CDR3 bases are TGTGCCAGCAGGCGGGCAGGGGTTTATTCACCCCTCCACTTT. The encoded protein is CASRRAGVYSPLHF.

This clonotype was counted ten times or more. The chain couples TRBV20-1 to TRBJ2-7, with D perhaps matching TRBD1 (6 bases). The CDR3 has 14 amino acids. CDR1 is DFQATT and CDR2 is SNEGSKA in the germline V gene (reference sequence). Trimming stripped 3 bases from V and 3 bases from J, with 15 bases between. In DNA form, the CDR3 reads TGCAGTGCTAGGAGTTCGACAGGCAACTACGAGCAGTACTTC. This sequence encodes CSARSSTGNYEQYF.

Here the CDR3 reads CASSLGQGAPGYTF. In nucleotides, the CDR3 is TGTGCCAGCAGCCTGGGACAGGGGGCGCCGGGCTACACCTTC. The gene calls are TRBV5-5 and TRBJ1-2, with 12 bases matching TRBD1. CDR3 length: 14 amino acids. The V segment lost 4 bases and the J segment 8 bases; nucleotides outside the gene matches: 6. The germline V gene encodes CDR1 SGHKS and CDR2 YYEKEE (reference sequence). Drawing the rest from reference TRBV5-5 and TRBJ1-2, the complete variable domain is DAGVTQSPTHLIKTRGQQVTLRCSPISGHKSVSWYQQVLGQGPQFIFQYYEKEERGRGNFPDRFSARQFPNYSSELNVNALLLGDSALYLCASSLGQGAPGYTFGSGTRLTVV.

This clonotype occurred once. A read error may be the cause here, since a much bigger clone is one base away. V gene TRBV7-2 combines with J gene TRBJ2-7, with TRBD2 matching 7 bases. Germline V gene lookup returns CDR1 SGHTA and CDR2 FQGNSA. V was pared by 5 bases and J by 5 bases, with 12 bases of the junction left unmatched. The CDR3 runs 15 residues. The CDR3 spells CASSPPRGGPHEQYF. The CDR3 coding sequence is TGTGCCAGCAGCCCCCCCCGCGGGGGTCCCCACGAGCAGTACTTC.

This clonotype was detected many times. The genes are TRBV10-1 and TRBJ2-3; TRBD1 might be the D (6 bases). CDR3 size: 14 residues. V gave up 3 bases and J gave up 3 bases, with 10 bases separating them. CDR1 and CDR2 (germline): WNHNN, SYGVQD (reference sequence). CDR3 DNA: TGCGCCAGCAGTGATCAGGGGTGGACAGATACGCAGTATTTT. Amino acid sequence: CASSDQGWTDTQYF.

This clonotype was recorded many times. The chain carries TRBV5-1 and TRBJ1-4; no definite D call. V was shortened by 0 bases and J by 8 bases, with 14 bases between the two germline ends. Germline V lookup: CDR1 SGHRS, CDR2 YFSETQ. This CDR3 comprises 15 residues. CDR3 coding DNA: TGCGCCAGCAGCTTGGCCGGAGGCACCGCGGAAAAACTGTTTTTT. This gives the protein CASSLAGGTAEKLFF. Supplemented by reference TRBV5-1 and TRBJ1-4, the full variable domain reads KAGVTQTPRYLIKTRGQQVTLSCSPISGHRSVSWYQQTPGQGLQFLFEYFSETQRNKGNFPGRFSGRQFSNSRSEMNVSTLELGDSALYLCASSLAGGTAEKLFFGSGTQLSVL.

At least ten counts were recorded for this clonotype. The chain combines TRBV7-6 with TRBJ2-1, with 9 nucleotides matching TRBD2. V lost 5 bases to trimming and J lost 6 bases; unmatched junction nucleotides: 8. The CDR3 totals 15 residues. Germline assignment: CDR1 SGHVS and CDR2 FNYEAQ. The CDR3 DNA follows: TGTGCCAGCAGCCGATTAGCGGGAGTAGGCAATGAGCAGTTCTTC. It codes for CASSRLAGVGNEQFF. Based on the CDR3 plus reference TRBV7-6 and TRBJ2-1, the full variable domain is GAGVSQSPRYKVTKRGQDVALRCDPISGHVSLYWYRQALGQGPEFLTYFNYEAQQDKSGLPNDRFSAERPEGSISTLTIQRTEQRDSAMYRCASSRLAGVGNEQFFGPGTRLTVL.